The clone carrying this T cell receptor (beta chain) was counted between two and nine times. The CDR3 consists of 14 residues. CDR1 is SQVTM and CDR2 is ANQGSEA in the germline V gene. V lost 5 bases and J lost 1, with 12 bases in between. This sample is part of a study of blood T cell repertoires in COVID-19. Libraries were prepared by immunoSEQ multiplex PCR; TCRdb keeps only in-frame clonotypes and omits some of them. The sample records over 150,000 clones, more than 85% being singletons. Sequencing used peripheral blood. The receptor comes from an elderly woman with COVID-19, enrolled during active disease. The rearrangement links TRBV29-1 to TRBJ2-4; TRBD2 might be the D (6 bases). The CDR3 loop is CSVPVRGAKNIQYF. CDR3 nucleotide sequence: TGCAGCGTTCCCGTCCGGGGGGCCAAAAACATTCAGTACTTC.